These 16 T cell receptor beta chains were sequenced from one sample in a study of PD-L1 blockade in urothelial cancer. Sample time point: pretreatment peripheral blood. Libraries were prepared by immunoSEQ multiplex PCR; TCRdb keeps only in-frame clonotypes and omits some of them. The data show fewer than 95,000 clones, with 84% seen just once and about 2.1% held by the top ten. Material: PBMCs, obtained around atezolizumab (anti-PD-L1) treatment. These receptor sequences come from a man between 60 and 70 years old with urothelial cancer.

J is TRBJ1-2 and V is TRBV6-5, with D uncertain. Germline values: CDR1 MNHEY, CDR2 SVGAGI. The CDR3 length is 16 residues. V was shortened by 4 bases and J by 0 bases, with 15 bases between the two germline ends. Written as DNA, the CDR3 is TGTGCCAGCAGTTTAGAGGCCACCATTACTAACTATGGCTACACCTTC. Translation: CASSLEATITNYGYTF.

The V and J genes are TRBV2 and TRBJ2-5, with D perhaps matching TRBD1 (6 bases). The germline V and J ends were trimmed by 8 bases and 2 bases, with 15 bases remaining between them. CDR1 SNHLY and CDR2 FYNNEI come from the germline V gene. The CDR3 sequence is 14 residues long. CDR3 sequence: CASGYRAAQETQYF. CDR3 nucleotide sequence: TGTGCCAGCGGGTACAGGGCGGCTCAAGAGACCCAGTACTTC. Full variable domain (rest looked up from reference TRBV2 and TRBJ2-5): EPEVTQTPSHQVTQMGQEVILRCVPISNHLYFYWYRQILGQKVEFLVSFYNNEISEKSEIFDDQFSVERPDGSNFTLKIRSTKLEDSAMYFCASGYRAAQETQYFGPGTRLLVL.

The rearrangement joins TRBV7-9 to TRBJ2-1; D may be TRBD1 (6 bases). Trimming cost V 11 bases and J 9 bases, with 14 bases left between them. Per the germline V gene, CDR1 is SEHNR and CDR2 is FQNEAQ (reference sequence). CDR3 length equals 11 residues. The CDR3 DNA sequence: TGTGCCGGTCAGGGGCCAGGTGAGCAGTTCTTC. Its protein product is CAGQGPGEQFF.

The chain recombines TRBV14 with TRBJ2-3; 7 positions agree with TRBD1. Germline loops: CDR1 SGHDN, CDR2 FVKESK. The ends lost 3 bases at V and 4 bases at J; junction bases unmatched: 13. This CDR3 comprises 17 residues. The CDR3 is CASSHDLTGLRSDTQYF. For the CDR3, the DNA is TGTGCCAGCAGCCATGACTTGACAGGGCTACGCTCAGATACGCAGTATTTT.

CDR3 residues: CASSKPGQKNTEAFF. The CDR3 DNA reads as TGTGCCAGCAGTAAACCGGGACAGAAGAACACTGAAGCTTTCTTT. The chain is built from TRBV6-1 and TRBJ1-1; 7 nucleotides agree with TRBD1. From germline, CDR1 is MNHNS and CDR2 SASEGT. The CDR3 consists of 15 residues. After removal of 5 bases from V and 1 base from J, the junction contained 7 bases not matched to a gene.

V gene TRBV19 combines with J gene TRBJ1-1; 7 nucleotides agree with TRBD1. The V gene's germline CDR1 is LNHDA and CDR2 SQIVND (reference sequence). The CDR3 is made up of 15 amino acids. Germline trimming cut 3 bases from V and 3 bases from J; bases unmatched to any gene: 7. Written as DNA, the CDR3 is TGTGCCAGTAGTATGCTGACAGGGATGTACACTGAAGCTTTCTTT. It specifies CASSMLTGMYTEAFF.

This sequence joins TRBV11-2 and TRBJ1-1, with a tentative D call TRBD1 (6 bases). Germline V gene data show CDR1 as SGHAT and CDR2 as FQNNGV. The CDR3 runs 15 residues. V lost 6 bases to trimming and J lost 4 bases, with 18 bases between them. In DNA, the CDR3 is TGTGCCAGCAGAGAATGGGGGCGCAAGTCCACTGAAGCTTTCTTT. Protein product: CASREWGRKSTEAFF.

The CDR3 sequence is CASRPGTVGTDTQYF. The CDR3 DNA sequence: TGTGCCAGCAGACCTGGGACAGTTGGCACAGATACGCAGTATTTT. The chain is built from TRBV28 and TRBJ2-3, with 7 positions matching TRBD1. CDR1 is MDHEN, CDR2 SYDVKM, per germline. The ends lost 6 bases at V and 1 base at J; junction bases unmatched: 7. The length of the CDR3 is 15 residues.

The J gene is TRBJ1-2, the V gene TRBV5-4, with TRBD1 as a possible D gene (5 bases). CDR1 SGHNT and CDR2 YYREEE come from the germline V gene (reference sequence). Trimming pared 4 bases from V and 2 bases from J, leaving 12 bases between. The CDR3 extends over 14 amino acids. CDR3 region: CASSADIINYGYTF. CDR3 nucleotide sequence: TGTGCCAGCAGCGCGGACATCATAAACTATGGCTACACCTTC.

The V call is TRBV19, the J call TRBJ1-2, with TRBD1 identical over 8 bases. Germline trimming cut 3 bases from V and 4 bases from J; bases unmatched to any gene: 7. Germline CDR1 reads LNHDA; CDR2 reads SQIVND (reference sequence). The CDR3 covers 15 residues. The CDR3 sequence: CASSIPKQGVYGYTF. As DNA, the CDR3 is TGTGCCAGTAGTATCCCGAAACAGGGGGTCTATGGCTACACCTTC.

The chain couples TRBV7-8 to TRBJ2-1; possibly TRBD2 for D (6 bases). The CDR3 is 12 residues long. V dropped 5 bases and J dropped 7 bases, with 9 bases sitting between them. CDR1 is SGHVS, CDR2 FQNEAQ, per germline. This CDR3 is CASSPGGNEQFF. CDR3 DNA: TGTGCCAGCAGCCCTGGGGGGAATGAGCAGTTCTTC.

The sample holds one count of this clone. CDR3 DNA sequence: TGCGCCAGCAGCCCGACTGCGTTCGGGACGGCGGGGGCTGAAGCTTTCTTT. This translates into CASSPTAFGTAGAEAFF. The V call is TRBV5-1, the J call TRBJ1-1, with a tentative D call TRBD1 (5 bases). CDR1 is SGHRS, CDR2 YFSETQ, per germline. Trimming pared 4 bases from V and 6 bases from J, leaving 25 bases between. CDR3 length: 17 amino acids.

The genes are TRBV5-1 and TRBJ1-2; D might be TRBD1 (5 bases). CDR1 is SGHRS, CDR2 YFSETQ, per germline. Trimming removed 0 bases at V and 5 bases at J, with 14 bases between. The CDR3 has 15 residues. The CDR3 nucleotides read TGCGCCAGCAGCTTGGACGGACCGAGGACATATGGCTACACCTTC. Its protein is CASSLDGPRTYGYTF.

The chain joins TRBV4-1 to TRBJ1-4; D remains unclear. This CDR3 spans 15 amino acids. Trimming cost V 2 bases and J 3 bases, with 10 bases left between them. Germline V gives CDR1 MGHRA, CDR2 YSYEKL. The CDR3 spells CASSQSRRSNEKLFF. In DNA form, the CDR3 reads TGCGCCAGCAGCCAATCCCGGAGGTCTAATGAAAAACTGTTTTTT.

The chain uses TRBV5-4 and TRBJ2-3; D not certain. V was trimmed by 4 bases and J by 6 bases, leaving 15 bases between them. Per germline, CDR1 SGHNT and CDR2 YYREEE (reference sequence). This CDR3 contains 14 residues. CDR3 bases: TGTGCCAGCAGCGAGATTACTGGGCTTGATACGCAGTATTTT. Translation: CASSEITGLDTQYF.

V and J are TRBV6-6 and TRBJ2-2; the D is unclear. The CDR3 runs 13 residues. Trimming stripped 2 bases from V and 5 bases from J, with 6 bases between. The germline V gene encodes CDR1 MNHNY and CDR2 SVGAGI (reference sequence). The CDR3 sequence is CASSYVQTGELFF. The CDR3 DNA sequence: TGTGCCAGCAGTTACGTCCAAACCGGGGAGCTGTTTTTT.